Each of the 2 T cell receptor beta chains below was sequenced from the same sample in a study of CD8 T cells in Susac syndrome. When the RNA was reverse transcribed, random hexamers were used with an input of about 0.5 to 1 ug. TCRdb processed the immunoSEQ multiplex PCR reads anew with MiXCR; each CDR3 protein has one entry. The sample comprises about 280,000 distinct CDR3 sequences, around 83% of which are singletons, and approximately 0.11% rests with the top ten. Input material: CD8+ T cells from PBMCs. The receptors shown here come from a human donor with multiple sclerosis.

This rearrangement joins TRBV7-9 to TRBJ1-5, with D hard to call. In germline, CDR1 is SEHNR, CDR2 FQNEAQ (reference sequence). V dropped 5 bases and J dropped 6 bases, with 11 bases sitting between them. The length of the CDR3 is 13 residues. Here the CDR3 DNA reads TGTGCCAGCAGCGGGCCCGGCGCTCAGCCCCAGCATTTT. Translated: CASSGPGAQPQHF. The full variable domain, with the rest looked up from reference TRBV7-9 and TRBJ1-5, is DTGVSQNPRHKITKRGQNVTFRCDPISEHNRLYWYRQTLGQGPEFLTYFQNEAQLEKSRLLSDRFSAERPKGSFSTLEIQRTEQGDSAMYLCASSGPGAQPQHFGDGTRLSIL.

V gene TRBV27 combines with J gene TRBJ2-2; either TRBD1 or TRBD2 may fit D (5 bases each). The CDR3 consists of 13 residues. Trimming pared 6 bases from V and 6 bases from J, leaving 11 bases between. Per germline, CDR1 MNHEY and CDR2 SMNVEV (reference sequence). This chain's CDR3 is CASSPLGPGELFF. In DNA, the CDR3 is TGTGCCAGCAGCCCCTTGGGACCCGGGGAGCTGTTTTTT.